These 22 T cell receptor beta chains came from one sample sequenced in a study of CD8 T cells in ankylosing spondylitis (dated by TCRdb to 2017 to 2019). Results and caveats for the whole study, not just this receptor: A TCR beta motif of eight highly homologous amino acid variants appeared characteristic of blood from ankylosing spondylitis patients.

Receptor libraries were prepared by 5' RACE. The sample was run on an Illumina HiSeq 2500. TCRdb cleaned the public reads at Q25 with fastp, built clones with MiXCR and kept in-frame beta chains. When rows share a CDR3 protein, they turn into one entry using the most common DNA and genes. The sample has under 250,000 distinct CDR3 sequences on record, about 6.7% of them singletons. The biggest ten clones account for approximately 15% of the sample. These receptors lack a known antigen. The sample comprised blood, either unsorted or a sorted T cell fraction (not recorded which). The receptors here all came from a male donor with ankylosing spondylitis.

The chain carries TRBV5-5 and TRBJ2-1; D tentatively reads TRBD1 or TRBD2 (6 bases each). CDR1 and CDR2 from the germline V gene are SGHKS and YYEKEE (reference sequence). V gave up 2 bases and J gave up 6 bases, with 15 bases separating them. The CDR3 sequence is 15 residues long. CDR3 in DNA: TGTGCCAGCAGCTTCGATCGGGGGCAGGGCAATGAGCAGTTCTTC. It codes for CASSFDRGQGNEQFF.

The rearrangement joins TRBV7-6 to TRBJ2-7; D remains unclear. Looked up from germline, CDR1 is SGHVS and CDR2 is FNYEAQ. The ends were cut back, 7 bases at V and 0 bases at J, with 7 bases in the middle. This CDR3 comprises 12 residues. Here the CDR3 reads CASKGNSYEQYF. The CDR3, as DNA: TGTGCCAGCAAGGGTAACTCCTACGAGCAGTACTTC. The entire variable domain, with the rest obtained from reference TRBV7-6 and TRBJ2-7, is as follows: GAGVSQSPRYKVTKRGQDVALRCDPISGHVSLYWYRQALGQGPEFLTYFNYEAQQDKSGLPNDRFSAERPEGSISTLTIQRTEQRDSAMYRCASKGNSYEQYFGPGTRLTVT.

This clonotype was recorded at least ten times. CDR3 sequence: CASTRPQGHEQYF. The CDR3 DNA reads as TGTGCCAGCACCCGTCCTCAGGGCCACGAGCAGTACTTC. The chain joins TRBV6-2 or TRBV6-3 to TRBJ2-7, with a tentative D call TRBD1 (5 bases). Trimming stripped 7 bases from V and 5 bases from J, with 15 bases between. The CDR3 has 13 residues. Germline-derived CDR1 and CDR2 are MNHEY and SVGEGT.

This clonotype was seen repeatedly, ten times or more. The genes are TRBV7-9 and TRBJ1-5; possibly TRBD1 for D (5 bases). The germline gives CDR1 SEHNR, CDR2 FQNEAQ (reference sequence). V was cut by 6 bases and J by 3 bases, with 15 bases left in between. The CDR3 is 15 residues long. The CDR3 sequence is CASSPGQGNNQPQHF. The DNA for the CDR3 is TGTGCCAGCAGTCCCGGACAAGGCAACAATCAGCCCCAGCATTTT.

V and J are TRBV3-1 and TRBJ2-6; D uncertain. Trimming stripped 4 bases from V and 0 bases from J, with 19 bases between. Germline V gene lookup returns CDR1 LGHDT and CDR2 YNNKEL (reference sequence). The CDR3 extends over 19 amino acids. The DNA for the CDR3 is TGTGCCAGCAGCCCCCGAAAAGGACGGAAGATCTCTGGGGCCAACGTCCTGACTTTC. Amino acid sequence: CASSPRKGRKISGANVLTF. Supplemented by reference TRBV3-1 and TRBJ2-6, the full variable domain reads DTAVSQTPKYLVTQMGNDKSIKCEQNLGHDTMYWYKQDSKKFLKIMFSYNNKELIINETVPNRFSPKSPDKAHLNLHINSLELGDSAVYFCASSPRKGRKISGANVLTFGAGSRLTVL.

V usage is TRBV9 and J usage is TRBJ2-6; D gene unclear. Trimming removed 6 bases at V and 1 base at J, with 11 bases between. In germline, CDR1 is SGDLS, CDR2 YYNGEE. The CDR3 consists of 15 residues. The DNA for the CDR3 is TGTGCCAGCACTCGTTGGGGATCTGGGGCCAACGTCCTGACTTTC. Amino acid sequence: CASTRWGSGANVLTF.

A few counts support this clonotype. The rearrangement uses TRBV6-1 and TRBJ1-1; D is unresolved. Germline CDR1 and CDR2: MNHNS and SASEGT. With 10 bases removed from V and 7 bases from J, the gap between germline ends came to 10 bases. The CDR3 is 10 amino acids. CDR3 loop: CAITNYEAFF. CDR3 DNA: TGTGCCATCACGAATTATGAAGCTTTCTTT.

This clonotype was found many times. The J gene is TRBJ2-5, the V gene TRBV5-1, with D perhaps TRBD2 (6 bases). The CDR3 length is 13 residues. Germline lookup yields CDR1 SGHRS and CDR2 YFSETQ. Trimming stripped 3 bases from V and 5 bases from J, with 11 bases between. This CDR3 is CASSSPGEETQYF. The CDR3 nucleotides read TGCGCCAGCAGCTCACCGGGAGAGGAGACCCAGTACTTC.

This clonotype was recorded many times. The chain recombines TRBV7-9 with TRBJ1-5; the match to TRBD1 covers 7 bases. Germline values: CDR1 SEHNR, CDR2 FQNEAQ (reference sequence). The trim removed 5 bases at V and 5 bases at J, leaving 6 bases unmatched. The CDR3 has 14 amino acids. The CDR3 DNA follows: TGTGCCAGCAGCCGCGGGGGGACAGATCAGCCCCAGCATTTT. Translated, it gives CASSRGGTDQPQHF.

This clonotype has at least ten counts. The chain recombines TRBV28 with TRBJ1-5; 8 bases align to TRBD1. The CDR3 extends over 16 amino acids. Germline CDR1 reads MDHEN; CDR2 reads SYDVKM. V shed 2 bases, J shed 2 bases, and the junction held 5 bases outside the gene matches. CDR3 amino acids: CASSLLGQARNQPQHF. The CDR3 DNA reads TGTGCCAGCAGTTTACTGGGACAGGCCCGCAATCAGCCCCAGCATTTT.

This clonotype showed up just a few times. The chain has TRBV27 and TRBJ2-7; a weak D match, TRBD2 (5 bases). CDR1 is MNHEY and CDR2 is SMNVEV in the germline V gene (reference sequence). This CDR3 has 15 amino acids. V was clipped by 3 bases and J by 3 bases, with 15 bases between them. For the CDR3, the DNA is TGTGCCAGCAGTTTTTCCGGGGTAGGCCACTACGAGCAGTACTTC. Its translation: CASSFSGVGHYEQYF.

This sequence joins TRBV7-6 and TRBJ1-1, with 9 positions matching TRBD1. This CDR3 comprises 19 residues. Germline V gives CDR1 SGHVS, CDR2 FNYEAQ. Trimming removed 4 bases from V and 0 bases from J; junction bases left unmatched: 15. This CDR3 reads CASSYPLGTGISMNTEAFF. CDR3 sequence (DNA): TGTGCCAGCAGCTACCCTCTAGGGACAGGGATTTCTATGAACACTGAAGCTTTCTTT.

This clonotype was counted many times. The chain couples TRBV20-1 to TRBJ1-5; D not resolved. V was cut by 3 bases and J by 0 bases, with 12 bases left in between. Germline values: CDR1 DFQATT, CDR2 SNEGSKA (reference sequence). The CDR3 has 15 residues. CDR3 nucleotide sequence: TGCAGTGCTAGGCAAAATCGGTATAGCAATCAGCCCCAGCATTTT. Protein: CSARQNRYSNQPQHF.

This clonotype was counted at least ten times. The chain employs TRBV11-2 and TRBJ2-2; D not resolved. V lost 1 base and J lost 4, with 7 bases in between. The CDR3 extends over 14 amino acids. Germline values: CDR1 SGHAT, CDR2 FQNNGV. DNA for the CDR3: TGTGCCAGCAGCTTAGGACGAATCACCGGGGAGCTGTTTTTT. Protein product: CASSLGRITGELFF.

This clonotype showed up many times. J is TRBJ2-1 and V is TRBV10-2, with 9 bases identical to TRBD2. The CDR3 covers 15 residues. CDR1 and CDR2 from the germline V gene are WSHSY and SAAADI. V was pared by 6 bases and J by 4 bases, with 7 bases of the junction left unmatched. The CDR3 bases are TGCGCCAGCAGGCCGGGACTAGCAATTTACAATGAGCAGTTCTTC. As protein: CASRPGLAIYNEQFF.

This clonotype was counted between two and nine times. V is TRBV4-3 and J is TRBJ2-6; 7 nucleotides agree with TRBD1. The CDR3 runs 14 residues. Germline V gene data show CDR1 as LGHNA and CDR2 as YSLEER. The V gene end was trimmed by 6 bases and the J gene end by 4 bases; junction bases not matched to a gene: 3. CDR3 amino acids: CASSRDSGANVLTF. The CDR3 nucleotides read TGCGCCAGCAGTCGGGACAGCGGGGCCAACGTCCTGACTTTC.

This clonotype was observed many times. The chain joins TRBV5-1 to TRBJ2-1; weak D call: TRBD2 (6 bases). CDR1 is SGHRS and CDR2 is YFSETQ in the germline V gene. V shed 2 bases and J shed 1 base, with 7 bases lying between them. The CDR3 has 14 amino acids. Here the CDR3 reads CASSFGLSYNEQFF. DNA for the CDR3: TGCGCCAGCAGCTTCGGACTATCCTACAATGAGCAGTTCTTC.

In its sample, this clonotype was seen many times. This rearrangement joins TRBV5-1 to TRBJ1-1, with D hard to call. The CDR3 contains 14 residues. V lost 3 bases and J lost 0, with 9 bases in between. Germline CDR1 reads SGHRS; CDR2 reads YFSETQ. The chain's CDR3 is CASSWVGLNTEAFF. The CDR3, as DNA: TGCGCCAGCAGCTGGGTAGGGTTGAACACTGAAGCTTTCTTT. The full variable domain, completed using reference TRBV5-1 and TRBJ1-1, is KAGVTQTPRYLIKTRGQQVTLSCSPISGHRSVSWYQQTPGQGLQFLFEYFSETQRNKGNFPGRFSGRQFSNSRSEMNVSTLELGDSALYLCASSWVGLNTEAFFGQGTRLTVV.

This sequence joins TRBV2 and TRBJ2-7; 9 bases map to TRBD1. Germline V gene lookup returns CDR1 SNHLY and CDR2 FYNNEI. The trim removed 8 bases at V and 3 bases at J, leaving 8 bases unmatched. The length of the CDR3 is 14 residues. The DNA of the CDR3 is TGTGCCAGCTTTGATAGGGACAGGGACTACGAGCAGTACTTC. Translating gives CASFDRDRDYEQYF. The entire variable domain, with the rest obtained from reference TRBV2 and TRBJ2-7, is as follows: EPEVTQTPSHQVTQMGQEVILRCVPISNHLYFYWYRQILGQKVEFLVSFYNNEISEKSEIFDDQFSVERPDGSNFTLKIRSTKLEDSAMYFCASFDRDRDYEQYFGPGTRLTVT.

Many counts were recorded for this clonotype. The V gene is TRBV29-1, the J gene TRBJ2-7; 11 positions agree with TRBD1. Germline CDR1 and CDR2: SQVTM and ANQGSEA. J gave up 5 bases and V 7 bases, and 7 bases lay outside the gene matches. The CDR3 spans 13 residues. CDR3 coding DNA: TGCAGCGCTCGGACAGGGGGCATGGACGAGCAGTACTTC. The encoded protein is CSARTGGMDEQYF.

The chain recombines TRBV12-3 or TRBV12-4 with TRBJ1-2; no clear D. Trimming took 4 bases from V and 6 from J, leaving 15 bases between them. This CDR3 contains 14 residues. The CDR3 reads CASSWLVGWHGYTF. CDR3 DNA sequence: TGTGCCAGCAGTTGGCTCGTAGGGTGGCATGGCTACACCTTC.

This clonotype was seen many times. The chain has TRBV10-3 and TRBJ2-1; 13 bases match TRBD2. Germline V gene sequence: CDR1 ENHRY, CDR2 SYGVKD. The CDR3 length is 16 residues. J gave up 9 bases and V 5 bases, and 10 bases lay outside the gene matches. CDR3 loop: CAISTWTSGRGVEQFF. For the CDR3, the DNA is TGTGCCATCAGTACATGGACTAGCGGGAGAGGGGTTGAGCAGTTCTTC.